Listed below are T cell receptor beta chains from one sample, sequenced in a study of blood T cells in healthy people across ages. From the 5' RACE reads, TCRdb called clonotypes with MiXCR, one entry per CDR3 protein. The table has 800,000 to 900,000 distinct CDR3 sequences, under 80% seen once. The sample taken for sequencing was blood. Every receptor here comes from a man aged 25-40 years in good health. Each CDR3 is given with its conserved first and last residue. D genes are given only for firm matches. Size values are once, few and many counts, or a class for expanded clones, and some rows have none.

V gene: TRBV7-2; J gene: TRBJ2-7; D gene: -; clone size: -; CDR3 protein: CASSRSGGEQYF; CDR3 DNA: TGTGCCAGCAGCCGGAGCGGCGGCGAGCAGTACTTC
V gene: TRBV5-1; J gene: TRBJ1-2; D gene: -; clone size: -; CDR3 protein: CASSLEGPGGYTF; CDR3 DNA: TGCGCCAGCAGCTTGGAAGGCCCCGGGGGCTACACCTTC
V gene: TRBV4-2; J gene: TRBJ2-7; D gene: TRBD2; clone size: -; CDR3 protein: CASSYPGLAVGEQYF; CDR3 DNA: TGTGCCAGCAGCTATCCGGGACTAGCGGTGGGCGAGCAGTACTTC
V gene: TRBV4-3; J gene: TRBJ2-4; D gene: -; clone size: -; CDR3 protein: CASSQDGGGGQYF; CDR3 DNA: TGCGCCAGCAGCCAAGATGGAGGGGGAGGGCAGTACTTC
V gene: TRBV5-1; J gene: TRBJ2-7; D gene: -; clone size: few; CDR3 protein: CASSLVDSTSGEQYF; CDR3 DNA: TGCGCCAGCAGCTTGGTGGACTCCACTTCAGGCGAGCAGTACTTC
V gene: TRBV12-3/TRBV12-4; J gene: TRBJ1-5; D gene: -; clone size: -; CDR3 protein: CASSLEDLQPQHF; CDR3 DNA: TGTGCCAGCAGTTTAGAGGACCTTCAGCCCCAGCATTTT
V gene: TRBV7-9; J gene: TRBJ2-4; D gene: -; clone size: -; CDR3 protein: CASSSEEVAKNIQYF; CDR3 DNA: TGTGCCAGCAGCTCGGAGGAGGTCGCCAAAAACATTCAGTACTTC
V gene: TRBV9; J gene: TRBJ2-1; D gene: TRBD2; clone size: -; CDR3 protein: CASSGRTSGTYNEQFF; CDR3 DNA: TGTGCCAGCAGCGGTAGGACTAGCGGGACCTACAATGAGCAGTTCTTC
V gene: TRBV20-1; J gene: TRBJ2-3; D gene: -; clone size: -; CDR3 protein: CSAYPPGSSPDTQYF; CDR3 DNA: TGCAGTGCTTATCCTCCGGGATCCAGTCCAGATACGCAGTATTTT
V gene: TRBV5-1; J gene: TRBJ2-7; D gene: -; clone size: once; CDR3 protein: CASSSTTFTYEQYF; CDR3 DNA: TGCGCCAGCAGCAGCACTACCTTCACCTACGAGCAGTACTTC
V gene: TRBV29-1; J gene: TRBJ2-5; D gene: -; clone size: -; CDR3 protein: CSVEDRTGVLNQETQYF; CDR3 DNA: TGCAGCGTTGAAGACAGGACGGGGGTCCTAAATCAAGAGACCCAGTACTTC
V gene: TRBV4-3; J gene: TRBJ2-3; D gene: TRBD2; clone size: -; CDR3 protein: CASSPKTSGYSTDTQYF; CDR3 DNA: TGCGCCAGCAGCCCTAAGACTAGCGGGTATAGCACAGATACGCAGTATTTT
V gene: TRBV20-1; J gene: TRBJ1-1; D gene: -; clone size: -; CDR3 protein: CSARDGQLSNTEAFF; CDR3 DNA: TGCAGTGCTAGAGACGGACAGCTATCGAACACTGAAGCTTTCTTT
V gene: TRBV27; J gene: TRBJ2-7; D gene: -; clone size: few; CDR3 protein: CASSASSSYEQYF; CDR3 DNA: TGTGCCAGCAGTGCCAGTAGCTCCTACGAGCAGTACTTC
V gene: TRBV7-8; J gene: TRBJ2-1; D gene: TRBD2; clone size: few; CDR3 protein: CASSLELASSYNEQFF; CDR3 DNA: TGTGCCAGCAGCTTAGAACTAGCGAGCTCCTACAATGAGCAGTTCTTC
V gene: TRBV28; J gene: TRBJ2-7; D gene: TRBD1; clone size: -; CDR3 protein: CASSPPDRAFYEQYF; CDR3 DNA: TGTGCCAGCAGCCCACCGGACAGGGCGTTTTACGAGCAGTACTTC
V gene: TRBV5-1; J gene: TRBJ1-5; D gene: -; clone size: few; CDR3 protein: CASSLEASNQPQHF; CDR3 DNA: TGCGCCAGCAGCTTGGAGGCTAGCAATCAGCCCCAGCATTTT